Listed below are T cell receptor beta chains from one sample, sequenced in a study of T-cell memory formation after mild COVID-19. One entry per CDR3 protein, called by TCRdb with MiXCR from the 5' RACE reads. In the table there are under 250,000 distinct CDR3 sequences, about 11% of which are singletons. Sequenced material: PBMCs or a T cell subset sorted from them (not recorded which). The source of these receptors is a man younger than 30 who had mild COVID-19 (a few samples of this study predate the infection). Cell type and time point are not known. Both conserved end residues are part of each CDR3. A D gene is named only where the DNA matches it firmly. The size field is filled for only some rows; it gives once, few, many or a size class.

V gene,J gene,clone size,D gene,CDR3 DNA,CDR3 protein
TRBV4-2,TRBJ2-4,-,-,TGTGCCAGCAGCCAGGGACTTGCGCTAGCCAAAAACATTCAGTACTTC,CASSQGLALAKNIQYF
TRBV11-2,TRBJ2-1,-,-,TGTGCCAGCAGCAGGGGGACTGCCATTACGAGCTCCTACAATGAGCAGTTCTTC,CASSRGTAITSSYNEQFF
TRBV5-1,TRBJ2-3,few,TRBD2,TGCGCCAGCAGCCCCCGGGACGGGGGGATAGATACGCAGTATTTT,CASSPRDGGIDTQYF
TRBV24-1,TRBJ2-3,many,-,TGTGCCACCGCTCGGGACCCTTCACCAGATACGCAGTATTTT,CATARDPSPDTQYF
TRBV3-1,TRBJ2-2,few,TRBD2,TGTGCCAGCAGCCAGCGGGGGGGCACCGGGGAGCTGTTTTTT,CASSQRGGTGELFF
TRBV5-1,TRBJ2-1,few,-,TGCGCCAGCAGCCCCGGTAGGGGTGAGGGGCAGTTCTTC,CASSPGRGEGQFF
TRBV5-5,TRBJ2-7,-,TRBD1,TGTGCCAGCAGCTTTTGGGGGACAGGGGTCTCCTACGAGCAGTACTTC,CASSFWGTGVSYEQYF
TRBV6-2/TRBV6-3,TRBJ1-1,-,TRBD1,TGTGCCAGCAGTACTCCCTCGGACAGGCCTATGAACACTGAAGCTTTCTTT,CASSTPSDRPMNTEAFF
TRBV7-2,TRBJ1-4,-,TRBD1,TGTGCCAGCAGCTTAGGGGACAGGCTGCCAGGAAAACTGTTTTTT,CASSLGDRLPGKLFF
TRBV7-2,TRBJ2-7,-,TRBD1,TGTGCCAGCACCCGGACAGGATTCTCCTACGAGCAGTACTTC,CASTRTGFSYEQYF
TRBV11-2,TRBJ2-2,-,TRBD2,TGTGCCAGCAGCTTAGCCCTCTTTGCGGGGGGAAACGGGGAGCTGTTTTTT,CASSLALFAGGNGELFF
TRBV7-2,TRBJ1-6,few,TRBD1,TGTGCCAGCAGCCCCCAAGGGGGCTTTAATTCACCCCTCCACTTT,CASSPQGGFNSPLHF
TRBV27,TRBJ2-6,few,-,TGTGCCAGCAGTTTAATGAGCTCTGGGGCCAACGTCCTGACTTTC,CASSLMSSGANVLTF
TRBV11-2,TRBJ2-1,-,-,TGTGCCAGCCTCGCGGGCGTCAGGGGCGATGAGCAGTTCTTC,CASLAGVRGDEQFF
TRBV19,TRBJ1-5,few,-,TGTGCCAGTACGGACAGAAGGAATCAGCCCCAGCATTTT,CASTDRRNQPQHF
TRBV11-2,TRBJ2-1,few,-,TGTGCCAGCAGCTTAGGAGGGGCGAATAGCAATGAGCAGTTCTTC,CASSLGGANSNEQFF
TRBV24-1,TRBJ2-3,few,-,TGTGCCACAAATAGGGGCCCAGATACGCAGTATTTT,CATNRGPDTQYF
TRBV6-1,TRBJ1-4,few,TRBD1,TGTGCCAGCAGTAAGGGAGACAGGGACAATGAAAAACTGTTTTTT,CASSKGDRDNEKLFF
TRBV6-2/TRBV6-3,TRBJ1-1,few,-,TGTGCCAGCAGCCTCTCGACCGGGATGGGCGCTTTCTTT,CASSLSTGMGAFF
TRBV29-1,TRBJ1-1,-,TRBD1,TGCAGCGTCCGACAGGGGTACACTGAAGCTTTCTTT,CSVRQGYTEAFF
TRBV12-5,TRBJ1-1,few,TRBD1,TGTGCTAGTGGTTCCCCCGGGACAGGGGGGACTGAAGCTTTCTTT,CASGSPGTGGTEAFF
TRBV6-5,TRBJ2-3,-,TRBD1,TGTGCCAGCAGTAAGGGACAGGGGAGGGATACGCAGTATTTT,CASSKGQGRDTQYF
TRBV6-1,TRBJ1-2,-,TRBD1,TGTGCCAGCAGTGTGGGACAGGGGGCGGGCGGCTACACCTTC,CASSVGQGAGGYTF
TRBV12-3/TRBV12-4,TRBJ1-5,many,-,TGTGCCAGCAGTCTCGACAATCAGCCCCAGCATTTT,CASSLDNQPQHF
TRBV7-2,TRBJ2-5,few,-,TGTGCCAGCAGCTTAGCAATTCAGGAGACCCAGTACTTC,CASSLAIQETQYF
TRBV11-1,TRBJ2-2,-,-,TGTGCCAGCAGCGTCACAGGGTTCGGGGAGCTGTTTTTT,CASSVTGFGELFF
TRBV7-2,TRBJ2-7,few,-,TGTGCCAGCAGCAGAGACTACGAGCAGTACTTC,CASSRDYEQYF
TRBV7-3,TRBJ2-3,few,TRBD2,TGTGCCAGCAGCCCCGGGACTAGCGCAGATACGCAGTATTTT,CASSPGTSADTQYF
TRBV12-5,TRBJ2-3,-,TRBD2,TGTGCTAGTGGTACCGGACTAGCGGGCGATACGCAGTATTTT,CASGTGLAGDTQYF
TRBV18,TRBJ1-1,many,-,TGTGCCAGCTCACCACCCACCAGGGATGTAAGCACTGAAGCTTTCTTT,CASSPPTRDVSTEAFF
TRBV29-1,TRBJ2-7,many,-,TGCAGCGTTCAGTGGCAGGCCGACTACGAGCAGTACTTC,CSVQWQADYEQYF
TRBV10-3,TRBJ2-1,few,TRBD1,TGTGCCATCAGTGAGGCCTCGACAGGGCAGGAGCAGTTCTTC,CAISEASTGQEQFF
TRBV25-1,TRBJ2-3,few,-,TGTGCCAGCAGTGAAGCACAGGCACACACAGATACGCAGTATTTT,CASSEAQAHTDTQYF
TRBV9,TRBJ2-3,-,TRBD2,TGTGCCAGCAGCGTAGGCAGGGAGGGAGATACGCAGTATTTT,CASSVGREGDTQYF
TRBV20-1,TRBJ2-2,few,TRBD2,TGCAGTGCTAGAGACCGGACTAGCGGGGCGGTCGGGGAGCTGTTTTTT,CSARDRTSGAVGELFF
TRBV4-1,TRBJ2-5,many,TRBD2,TGCGCCAGCAGCCCGGGACTAGACTACCAAGAGACCCAGTACTTC,CASSPGLDYQETQYF
TRBV4-1,TRBJ1-2,-,-,TGCGCCAGCGCCTCGACAGTGAACTATGGCTACACCTTC,CASASTVNYGYTF
TRBV2,TRBJ1-1,few,-,TGTGCCAGCAGGTTGGTGACAGCGAACACTGAAGCTTTCTTT,CASRLVTANTEAFF
TRBV6-7,TRBJ1-1,few,-,TGTGCCAGCAGTGACGGGGCGGTGAACACTGAAGCTTTCTTT,CASSDGAVNTEAFF
TRBV5-1,TRBJ1-4,few,TRBD1,TGCGCCAGCAGCCTAGGGACAGGGTTTACTAATGAAAAACTGTTTTTT,CASSLGTGFTNEKLFF
TRBV7-9,TRBJ2-5,-,TRBD2,TGTGCCAGCAGCCCCCGCGGGGGAGGGGTAGAGACCCAGTACTTC,CASSPRGGGVETQYF
TRBV6-5,TRBJ1-4,-,-,TGTGCCAGCAGCTCTATTGGGCCGACAGTTAATGAAAAACTGTTTTTT,CASSSIGPTVNEKLFF
TRBV5-1,TRBJ2-5,-,-,TGCGCCAGCAGCCCAGTTCCGGGTCCGCAAGAGACCCAGTACTTC,CASSPVPGPQETQYF
TRBV4-3,TRBJ2-5,few,-,TGCGCCAGCAGCCGGAACAGGGCTTTAGGTGAGACCCAGTACTTC,CASSRNRALGETQYF
TRBV4-3,TRBJ1-6,many,-,TGCGCCAGCAGCCCGGACCCAGGAAGGACCTATAATTCACCCCTCCACTTT,CASSPDPGRTYNSPLHF
TRBV7-2,TRBJ1-2,-,-,TGTGCCAGCAGCTCGGGACCGCTCTTGGTTGGCTACACCTTC,CASSSGPLLVGYTF
TRBV5-1,TRBJ1-1,many,-,TGCGCCAGCAGCTTGAACGGAGACACTGAAGCTTTCTTT,CASSLNGDTEAFF
TRBV5-5,TRBJ1-1,few,TRBD1,TGTGCCAGCAGCCGAACAGGGGTGAACACTGAAGCTTTCTTT,CASSRTGVNTEAFF
TRBV19,TRBJ1-2,-,-,TGTGCCAGTAGTACCGGCAGACTTCATGGCTACACCTTC,CASSTGRLHGYTF